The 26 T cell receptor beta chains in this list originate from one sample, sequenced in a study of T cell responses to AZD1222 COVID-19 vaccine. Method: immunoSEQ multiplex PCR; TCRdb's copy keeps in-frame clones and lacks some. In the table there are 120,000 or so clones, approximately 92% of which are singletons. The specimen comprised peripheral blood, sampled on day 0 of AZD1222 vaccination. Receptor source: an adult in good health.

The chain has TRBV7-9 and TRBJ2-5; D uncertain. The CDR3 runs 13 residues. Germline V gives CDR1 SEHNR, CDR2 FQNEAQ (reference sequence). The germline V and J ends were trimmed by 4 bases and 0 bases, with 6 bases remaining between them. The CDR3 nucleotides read TGTGCCAGCAGCTACTGGAACCAAGAGACCCAGTACTTC. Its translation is CASSYWNQETQYF.

The CDR3 DNA sequence: TGTGCCAGCAGCTCGGGACTCCCCATAACCTACAATGAGCAGTTCTTC. It is translated as CASSSGLPITYNEQFF. The rearrangement uses TRBV5-5 and TRBJ2-1; maybe TRBD2 (6 bases). The CDR3 sequence is 16 residues long. Per germline, CDR1 SGHKS and CDR2 YYEKEE (reference sequence). The V and J ends lost 3 bases and 2 bases respectively, with 15 bases between them.

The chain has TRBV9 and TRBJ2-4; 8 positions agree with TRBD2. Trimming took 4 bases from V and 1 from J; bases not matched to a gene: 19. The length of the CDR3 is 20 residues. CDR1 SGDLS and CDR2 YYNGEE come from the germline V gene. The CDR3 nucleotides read TGTGCCAGCAGCCCACGTAGTACCCCGGGAGGGATGGAGGCCAAAAACATTCAGTACTTC. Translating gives CASSPRSTPGGMEAKNIQYF.

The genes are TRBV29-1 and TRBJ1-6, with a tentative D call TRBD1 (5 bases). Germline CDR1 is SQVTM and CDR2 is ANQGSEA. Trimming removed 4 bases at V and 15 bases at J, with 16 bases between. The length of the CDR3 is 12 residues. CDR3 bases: TGCAGCGTTGTTTCCCAGGGTGGGGTCCTCCACTTT. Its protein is CSVVSQGGVLHF.

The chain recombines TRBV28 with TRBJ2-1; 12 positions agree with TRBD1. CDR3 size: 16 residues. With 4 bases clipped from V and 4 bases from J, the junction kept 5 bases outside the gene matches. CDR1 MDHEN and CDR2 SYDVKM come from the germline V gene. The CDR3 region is CASSSGTGGPYNEQFF. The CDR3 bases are TGTGCCAGCAGTTCCGGGACAGGGGGCCCATACAATGAGCAGTTCTTC.

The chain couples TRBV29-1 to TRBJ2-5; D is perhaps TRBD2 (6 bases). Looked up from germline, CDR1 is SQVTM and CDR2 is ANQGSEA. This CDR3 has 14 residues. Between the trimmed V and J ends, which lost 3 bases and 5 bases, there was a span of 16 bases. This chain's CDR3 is CSVDTGLGWETQYF. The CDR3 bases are TGCAGCGTTGATACGGGACTGGGTTGGGAGACCCAGTACTTC.

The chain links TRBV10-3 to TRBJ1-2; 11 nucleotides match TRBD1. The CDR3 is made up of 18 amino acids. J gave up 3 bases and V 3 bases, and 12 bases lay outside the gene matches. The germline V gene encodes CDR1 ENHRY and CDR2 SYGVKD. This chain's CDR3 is CAISESRGGQGADYGYTF. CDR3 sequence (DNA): TGTGCCATCAGTGAAAGTCGGGGAGGACAGGGGGCGGACTATGGCTACACCTTC.

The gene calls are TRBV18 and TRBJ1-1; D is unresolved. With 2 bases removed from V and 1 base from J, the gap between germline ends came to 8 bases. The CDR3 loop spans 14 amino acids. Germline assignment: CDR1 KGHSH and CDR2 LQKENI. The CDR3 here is CASSPVLENTEAFF. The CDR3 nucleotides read TGTGCCAGCTCACCAGTTTTAGAGAACACTGAAGCTTTCTTT. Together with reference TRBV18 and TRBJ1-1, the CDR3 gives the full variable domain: NAGVMQNPRHLVRRRGQEARLRCSPMKGHSHVYWYRQLPEEGLKFMVYLQKENIIDESGMPKERFSAEFPKEGPSILRIQQVVRGDSAAYFCASSPVLENTEAFFGQGTRLTVV.

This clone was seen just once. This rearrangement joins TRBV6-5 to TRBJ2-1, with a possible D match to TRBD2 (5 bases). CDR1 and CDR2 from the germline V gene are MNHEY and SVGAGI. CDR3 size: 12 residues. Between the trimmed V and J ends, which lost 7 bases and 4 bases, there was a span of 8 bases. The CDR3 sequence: CASKAGYNEQFF. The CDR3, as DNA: TGTGCCAGCAAGGCGGGTTACAATGAGCAGTTCTTC.

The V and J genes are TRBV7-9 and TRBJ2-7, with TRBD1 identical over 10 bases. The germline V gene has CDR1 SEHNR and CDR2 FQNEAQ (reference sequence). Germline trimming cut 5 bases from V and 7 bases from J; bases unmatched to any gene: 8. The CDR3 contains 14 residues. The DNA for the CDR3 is TGTGCCAGCAGCGCTTGGGACAGGGGAGGAGAGCAGTACTTC. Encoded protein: CASSAWDRGGEQYF.

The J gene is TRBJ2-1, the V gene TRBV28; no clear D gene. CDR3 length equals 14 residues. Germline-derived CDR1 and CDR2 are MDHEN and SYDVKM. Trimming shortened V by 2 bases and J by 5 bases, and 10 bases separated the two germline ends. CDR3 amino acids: CASSLGSSHNEQFF. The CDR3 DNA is TGTGCCAGCAGTTTAGGTTCGAGCCACAATGAGCAGTTCTTC.

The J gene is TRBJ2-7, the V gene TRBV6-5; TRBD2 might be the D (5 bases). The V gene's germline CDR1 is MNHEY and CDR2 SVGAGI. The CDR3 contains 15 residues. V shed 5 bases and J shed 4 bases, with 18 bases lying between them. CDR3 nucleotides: TGTGCCAGCAGTCTGCCGAAGGGAGTGGTGTACGAGCAGTACTTC. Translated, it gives CASSLPKGVVYEQYF.

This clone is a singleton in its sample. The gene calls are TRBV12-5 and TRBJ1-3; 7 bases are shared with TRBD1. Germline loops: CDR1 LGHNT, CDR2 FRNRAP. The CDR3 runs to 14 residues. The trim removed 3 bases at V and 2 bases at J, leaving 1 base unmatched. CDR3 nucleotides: TGTGCTAGTGGTTTCAGGGGGACTGGAAACACCATATATTTT. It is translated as CASGFRGTGNTIYF. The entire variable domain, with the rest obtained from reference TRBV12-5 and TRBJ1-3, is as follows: DARVTQTPRHKVTEMGQEVTMRCQPILGHNTVFWYRQTMMQGLELLAYFRNRAPLDDSGMPKDRFSAEMPDATLATLKIQPSEPRDSAVYFCASGFRGTGNTIYFGEGSWLTVV.

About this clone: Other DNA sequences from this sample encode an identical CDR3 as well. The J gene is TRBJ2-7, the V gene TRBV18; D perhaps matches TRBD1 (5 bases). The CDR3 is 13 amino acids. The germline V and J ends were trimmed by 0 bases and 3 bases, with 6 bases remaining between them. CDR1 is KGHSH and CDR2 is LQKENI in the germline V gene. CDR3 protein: CASSPPGVYEQYF. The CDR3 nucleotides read TGTGCCAGCTCACCACCAGGGGTCTACGAGCAGTACTTC.

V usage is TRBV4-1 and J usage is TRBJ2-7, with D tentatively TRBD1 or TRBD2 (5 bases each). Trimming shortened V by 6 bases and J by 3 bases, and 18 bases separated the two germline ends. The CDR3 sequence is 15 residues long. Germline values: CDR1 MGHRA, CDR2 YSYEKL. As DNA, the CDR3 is TGCGCCAGCAGTCCCGAGGGGTCTAGATTCTACGAGCAGTACTTC. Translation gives CASSPEGSRFYEQYF.

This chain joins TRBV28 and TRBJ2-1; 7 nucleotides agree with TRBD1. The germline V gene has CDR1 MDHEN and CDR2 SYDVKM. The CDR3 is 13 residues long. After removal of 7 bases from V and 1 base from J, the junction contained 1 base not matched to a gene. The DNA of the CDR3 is TGTGCCAGCACACAGGGGTCCTACAATGAGCAGTTCTTC. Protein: CASTQGSYNEQFF.

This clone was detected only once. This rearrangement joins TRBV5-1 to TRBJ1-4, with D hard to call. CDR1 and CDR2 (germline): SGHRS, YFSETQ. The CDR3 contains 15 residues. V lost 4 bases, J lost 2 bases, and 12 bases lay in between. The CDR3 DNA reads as TGCGCCAGCAGCCCCCCCCTCGGCACTAATGAAAAACTGTTTTTT. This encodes CASSPPLGTNEKLFF. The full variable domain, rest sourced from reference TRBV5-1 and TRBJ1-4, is KAGVTQTPRYLIKTRGQQVTLSCSPISGHRSVSWYQQTPGQGLQFLFEYFSETQRNKGNFPGRFSGRQFSNSRSEMNVSTLELGDSALYLCASSPPLGTNEKLFFGSGTQLSVL.

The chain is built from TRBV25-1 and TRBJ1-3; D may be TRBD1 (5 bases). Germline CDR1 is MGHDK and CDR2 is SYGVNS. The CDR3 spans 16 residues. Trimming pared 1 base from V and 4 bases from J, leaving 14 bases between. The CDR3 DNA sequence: TGTGCCAGCAGTGAATCCGGAGGACAATCCGGAAACACCATATATTTT. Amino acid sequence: CASSESGGQSGNTIYF.

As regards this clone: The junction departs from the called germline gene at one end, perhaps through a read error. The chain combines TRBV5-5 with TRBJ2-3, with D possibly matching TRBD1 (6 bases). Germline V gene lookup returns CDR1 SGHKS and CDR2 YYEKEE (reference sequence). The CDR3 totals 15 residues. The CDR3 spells CASNLIQGFRDTQYF. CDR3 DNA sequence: TGTGCCAGCAACTTGATACAGGGTTTTCGAGATACGCAGTATTTT.

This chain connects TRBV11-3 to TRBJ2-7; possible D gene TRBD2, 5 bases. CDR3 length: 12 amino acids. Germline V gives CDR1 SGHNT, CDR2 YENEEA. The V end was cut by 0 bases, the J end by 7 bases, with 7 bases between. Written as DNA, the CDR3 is TGTGCCAGCAGCTTAGATTCGGGGGAGCAGTACTTC. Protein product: CASSLDSGEQYF.

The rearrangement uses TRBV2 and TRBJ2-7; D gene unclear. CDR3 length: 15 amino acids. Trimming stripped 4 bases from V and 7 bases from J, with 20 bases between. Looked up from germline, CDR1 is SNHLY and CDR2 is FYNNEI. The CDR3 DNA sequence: TGTGCCAGCAGTGTCGACGAGGCGCTTCTACCAGAGCAGTACTTC. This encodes CASSVDEALLPEQYF.

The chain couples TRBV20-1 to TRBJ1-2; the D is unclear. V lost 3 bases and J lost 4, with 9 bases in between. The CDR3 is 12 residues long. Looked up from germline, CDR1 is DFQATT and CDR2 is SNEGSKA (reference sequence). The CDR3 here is CSASDIIYGYTF. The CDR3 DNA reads TGCAGTGCTAGTGACATTATCTATGGCTACACCTTC.

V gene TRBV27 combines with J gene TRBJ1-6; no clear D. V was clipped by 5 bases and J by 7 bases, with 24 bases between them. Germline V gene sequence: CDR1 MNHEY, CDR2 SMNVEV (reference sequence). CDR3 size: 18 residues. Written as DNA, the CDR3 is TGTGCCAGCAGTGCGAATATTTTGGGAGGCTTCTTCAATTCACCCCTCCACTTT. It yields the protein CASSANILGGFFNSPLHF.

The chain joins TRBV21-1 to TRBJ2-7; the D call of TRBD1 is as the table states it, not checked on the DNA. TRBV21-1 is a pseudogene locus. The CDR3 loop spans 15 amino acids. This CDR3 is CATRQQDRGVSEQYF. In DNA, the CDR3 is TGTGCCACCAGACAACAGGACAGGGGTGTAAGCGAGCAGTACTTC.

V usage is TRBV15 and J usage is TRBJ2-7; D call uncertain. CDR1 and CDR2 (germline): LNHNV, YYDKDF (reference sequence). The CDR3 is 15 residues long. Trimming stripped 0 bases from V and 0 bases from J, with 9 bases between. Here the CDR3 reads CATSRDSPSSYEQYF. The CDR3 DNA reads TGTGCCACCAGCAGAGATTCTCCTAGCTCCTACGAGCAGTACTTC.

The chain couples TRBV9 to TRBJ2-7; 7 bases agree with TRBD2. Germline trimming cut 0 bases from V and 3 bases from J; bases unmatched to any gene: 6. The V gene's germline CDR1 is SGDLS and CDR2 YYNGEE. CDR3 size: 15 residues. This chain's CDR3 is CASSVAGVAGYEQYF. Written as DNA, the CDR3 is TGTGCCAGCAGCGTAGCTGGGGTAGCGGGCTACGAGCAGTACTTC.